These 8 T cell receptor beta chains were sequenced from one sample in a study of vaccination effects on CD4 cells after COVID-19. Researchers isolated CD4+ T cells once approximately 10 days of culture had elapsed. BNT162b2 vaccine or mRNA-1273 vaccine was given to participants in two doses. Sequenced by immunoSEQ multiplex PCR; TCRdb stores in-frame clones only, minus some. This sample yields about 40,000 clones, of which around two thirds are seen a single time; roughly 8% belongs to the top ten. Antigens for these TCRs are unknown. Sample: CD4+ T cells from PBMCs cultured without peptide, taken after COVID-19 vaccination. The receptors shown here come from a human donor who received a COVID-19 vaccine.

This chain links TRBV7-2 with TRBJ2-5; D uncertain. V was cut by 4 bases and J by 2 bases, with 8 bases left in between. The CDR3 extends over 13 amino acids. Germline loops: CDR1 SGHTA, CDR2 FQGNSA. CDR3 sequence reads: CASSSQRQETQYF. The CDR3, as DNA: TGTGCCAGCAGCTCACAACGGCAAGAGACCCAGTACTTC.

The rearrangement links TRBV6-5 to TRBJ2-3, with D tentatively TRBD2 (5 bases). The germline V gene has CDR1 MNHEY and CDR2 SVGAGI. V lost 6 bases, J lost 0 bases, and 10 bases lay in between. The CDR3 spans 14 residues. The CDR3 DNA is TGTGCCAGCAGAGAGGGATTAAGCACAGATACGCAGTATTTT. Translation: CASREGLSTDTQYF.

The V gene is TRBV10-1, the J gene TRBJ1-1, with D possibly matching TRBD1 (6 bases). V was pared by 3 bases and J by 1 base, with 12 bases between. Germline V gene lookup returns CDR1 WNHNN and CDR2 SYGVQD (reference sequence). The CDR3 consists of 15 residues. The CDR3 region is CASSDPQGPNTEAFF. The CDR3 nucleotides are TGCGCCAGCAGTGACCCGCAGGGGCCGAACACTGAAGCTTTCTTT.

This clone turned up a few times. The chain links TRBV7-8 to TRBJ2-1; 13 bases map to TRBD2. Trimming took 5 bases from V and 4 from J; bases not matched to a gene: 8. Per germline, CDR1 SGHVS and CDR2 FQNEAQ. The CDR3 extends over 17 amino acids. CDR3 loop: CASSPLTSGGQYNEQFF. For the CDR3, the DNA is TGTGCCAGCAGCCCGTTGACTAGCGGGGGGCAATACAATGAGCAGTTCTTC.

V usage is TRBV19 and J usage is TRBJ1-2; D not resolved. The CDR3 is 13 amino acids. The germline CDR1 and CDR2 sequences are LNHDA and SQIVND (reference sequence). Trimming stripped 5 bases from V and 8 bases from J, with 15 bases between. The CDR3 sequence is CASSPLVSEGYTF. In DNA form, the CDR3 reads TGTGCCAGTAGTCCCCTTGTGTCCGAGGGCTACACCTTC.

The chain combines TRBV5-1 with TRBJ2-5, with D possibly being TRBD1 (5 bases). Germline CDR1 reads SGHRS; CDR2 reads YFSETQ. The CDR3 runs to 15 residues. Trimming left V 4 bases short and J 2 bases short, with 15 bases between. CDR3 in amino acids: CASSRGHPKQETQYF. For the CDR3, the DNA is TGCGCCAGCAGCCGCGGACACCCGAAACAAGAGACCCAGTACTTC.

The sample holds a few counts of this clone. This chain links TRBV6-5 with TRBJ1-5, with 10 bases aligning to TRBD1. Germline CDR1 reads MNHEY; CDR2 reads SVGAGI. The CDR3 loop spans 15 amino acids. With V trimmed by 6 bases and J by 2 bases, 4 bases remained unmatched. The CDR3 DNA is TGTGCCAGCAGGGACAGGGGGAATGGCAATCAGCCCCAGCATTTT. This gives the protein CASRDRGNGNQPQHF.

This chain joins TRBV5-1 and TRBJ2-3; no clear D gene. The CDR3 extends over 13 amino acids. CDR1 and CDR2 from the germline V gene are SGHRS and YFSETQ. Trimming pared 1 base from V and 5 bases from J, leaving 8 bases between. CDR3 in DNA: TGCGCCAGCAGCTTGCAAGAGCAAGATACGCAGTATTTT. It codes for CASSLQEQDTQYF.